The 17 T cell receptor beta chains presented below share a single source sample, sequenced in a study of CD8 T cells in Susac syndrome. With random hexamers, 0.5 to 1 ug RNA was reverse transcribed. TCRdb redid the calling of the immunoSEQ multiplex PCR reads with MiXCR, one entry per CDR3 protein. In the table there are 100,000 to 150,000 distinct CDR3 sequences, roughly 94% of which are singletons. The sequenced material came from CD4+ T cells from PBMCs. The receptors shown here come from a human donor with multiple sclerosis.

The chain has TRBV30 and TRBJ2-2; 10 nucleotides line up with TRBD2. V lost 6 bases and J lost 0; bases outside the gene matches: 10. The CDR3 has 17 amino acids. Germline assignment: CDR1 GTSNPN and CDR2 SVGIG (reference sequence). This CDR3 is CACHSRTSGANTGELFF. The CDR3 bases are TGTGCCTGTCACAGTCGGACTAGCGGCGCGAACACCGGGGAGCTGTTTTTT. Based on the CDR3 plus reference TRBV30 and TRBJ2-2, the full variable domain is SQTIHQWPATLVQPVGSPLSLECTVEGTSNPNLYWYRQAAGRGLQLLFYSVGIGQISSEVPQNLSASRPQDRQFILSSKKLLLSDSGFYLCACHSRTSGANTGELFFGEGSRLTVL.

This clonotype has a handful of counts. The rearrangement uses TRBV5-6 and TRBJ1-1; D perhaps matches TRBD1 (6 bases). Between the trimmed V and J ends, which lost 3 bases and 3 bases, there was a span of 9 bases. Germline CDR1 is SGHDT and CDR2 is YYEEEE. This CDR3 has 13 amino acids. The CDR3 DNA follows: TGTGCCAGCAGCTCACAGGGTTACACTGAAGCTTTCTTT. This translates into CASSSQGYTEAFF. The full variable domain, in which reference TRBV5-6 and TRBJ1-1 provide the parts outside the CDR3, is DAGVTQSPTHLIKTRGQQVTLRCSPKSGHDTVSWYQQALGQGPQFIFQYYEEEERQRGNFPDRFSGHQFPNYSSELNVNALLLGDSALYLCASSSQGYTEAFFGQGTRLTVV.

The J gene is TRBJ1-1, the V gene TRBV5-6; D uncertain. The CDR3 spans 13 residues. CDR1 and CDR2 (germline): SGHDT, YYEEEE. V lost 7 bases to trimming and J lost 7 bases, with 17 bases between them. CDR3 bases: TGTGCCAGCGGGAGGTTGGCGCTGGGTGAAGCTTTCTTT. This translates into CASGRLALGEAFF.

V usage is TRBV2 and J usage is TRBJ2-2, with D perhaps being TRBD1 or TRBD2 (6 bases each). The germline V and J ends were trimmed by 8 bases and 4 bases, with 17 bases remaining between them. The CDR3 consists of 15 residues. Per the germline V gene, CDR1 is SNHLY and CDR2 is FYNNEI. CDR3 sequence reads: CASGGVGALTGELFF. CDR3 DNA: TGTGCCAGCGGAGGGGTGGGGGCTCTCACCGGGGAGCTGTTTTTT.

The rearrangement joins TRBV20-1 to TRBJ2-2, with 9 positions matching TRBD1. Per the germline V gene, CDR1 is DFQATT and CDR2 is SNEGSKA (reference sequence). Trimming took 5 bases from V and 2 from J; bases not matched to a gene: 6. The CDR3 is 15 residues long. CDR3 sequence: CSAGLGQGNTGELFF. The CDR3 nucleotides are TGCAGTGCTGGGTTGGGACAGGGAAACACCGGGGAGCTGTTTTTT.

The CDR3 DNA follows: TGTGCCAGCAGTGGACGACGGAACCAAGAGACCCAGTACTTC. This codes for CASSGRRNQETQYF. The genes are TRBV2 and TRBJ2-5, with D unclear. The V end lost 4 bases, the J end lost 0 bases, and 9 bases lay between the germline ends. The CDR3 length is 14 residues. Looked up from germline, CDR1 is SNHLY and CDR2 is FYNNEI.

The genes are TRBV19 and TRBJ2-7; TRBD2 is a possible D gene (5 bases). CDR1 and CDR2 (germline): LNHDA, SQIVND (reference sequence). The CDR3 runs to 14 residues. The V end lost 3 bases, the J end lost 4 bases, and 13 bases lay between the germline ends. The CDR3 sequence: CASSIGGVGYEQYF. The CDR3 DNA reads TGTGCCAGTAGTATCGGAGGAGTAGGGTACGAGCAGTACTTC.

Here the CDR3 reads CASSLEGLGYEQYF. The CDR3 nucleotides are TGTGCCAGCAGCTTGGAGGGCTTGGGGTACGAGCAGTACTTC. The J gene is TRBJ2-7, the V gene TRBV7-9, with D maybe TRBD2 (6 bases). CDR3 length: 14 residues. Germline V lookup: CDR1 SEHNR, CDR2 FQNEAQ (reference sequence). V lost 3 bases and J 4 bases, leaving 13 bases between the germline ends. The whole variable domain, filled in from reference TRBV7-9 and TRBJ2-7, reads DTGVSQNPRHKITKRGQNVTFRCDPISEHNRLYWYRQTLGQGPEFLTYFQNEAQLEKSRLLSDRFSAERPKGSFSTLEIQRTEQGDSAMYLCASSLEGLGYEQYFGPGTRLTVT.

The CDR3 loop is CSAGTGGPLGETQYF. CDR3 nucleotides: TGCAGTGCCGGGACGGGAGGGCCATTAGGGGAGACCCAGTACTTC. This rearrangement joins TRBV20-1 to TRBJ2-5, with 8 bases that match TRBD2. The CDR3 is 15 amino acids. The V gene end was trimmed by 6 bases and the J gene end by 5 bases; junction bases not matched to a gene: 14. CDR1 DFQATT and CDR2 SNEGSKA come from the germline V gene (reference sequence).

The V call is TRBV12-3 or TRBV12-4, the J call TRBJ1-4; D gene ambiguous. The CDR3 spans 14 residues. V was trimmed by 2 bases and J by 4 bases, leaving 8 bases between them. The CDR3 coding sequence is TGTGCCAGCAGTTTAATGGCGGGTAATGAAAAACTGTTTTTT. Translating it yields CASSLMAGNEKLFF.

V gene TRBV20-1 combines with J gene TRBJ2-7, with 10 positions matching TRBD1. This CDR3 is 13 amino acids long. Germline CDR1 DFQATT, CDR2 SNEGSKA (reference sequence). The junction had 3 bases not matched to a gene; V was cut back by 4 bases and J by 3 bases. CDR3 amino acids: CSATGQGIYEQYF. The DNA for the CDR3 is TGCAGTGCTACGGGACAGGGGATCTACGAGCAGTACTTC.

The rearrangement joins TRBV2 to TRBJ2-1; D unresolved. Trimming pared 5 bases from V and 11 bases from J, leaving 16 bases between. The CDR3 consists of 13 residues. CDR1 is SNHLY and CDR2 is FYNNEI in the germline V gene. The CDR3 bases are TGTGCCAGCAGTACCACTTTGAAGGATAAGCAGTTCTTC. It specifies CASSTTLKDKQFF.

The chain links TRBV4-2 to TRBJ2-4; D possibly corresponds to TRBD1 (6 bases). The V end was cut by 1 base, the J end by 9 bases, with 10 bases between. Germline V gene sequence: CDR1 LGHNA, CDR2 YNFKEQ. The CDR3 sequence is 13 residues long. Here the CDR3 reads CASSQGQEVIQYF. CDR3 DNA sequence: TGTGCCAGCAGCCAAGGACAGGAGGTCATTCAGTACTTC.

This chain links TRBV12-3 or TRBV12-4 with TRBJ1-3; possible D gene TRBD1, 6 bases. Trimming pared 5 bases from V and 2 bases from J, leaving 16 bases between. The CDR3 totals 16 residues. The CDR3 DNA sequence: TGTGCCAGCAGTCCTCTGACAGGATCAGCTGGAAACACCATATATTTT. Its translation is CASSPLTGSAGNTIYF.

The rearrangement uses TRBV19 and TRBJ2-4, with D possibly matching TRBD1 (6 bases). The CDR3 length is 14 residues. V dropped 6 bases and J dropped 7 bases, with 16 bases sitting between them. Germline CDR1 and CDR2: LNHDA and SQIVND (reference sequence). This CDR3 is CASRGAGAGNIQYF. CDR3 nucleotides: TGTGCCAGTAGGGGGGCAGGGGCCGGGAACATTCAGTACTTC.

The chain has TRBV6-5 and TRBJ1-4, with D uncertain. The CDR3 length is 13 residues. The germline gives CDR1 MNHEY, CDR2 SVGAGI. V lost 5 bases, J lost 5 bases, and 9 bases lay in between. CDR3 protein: CASSRTVNEKLFF. DNA of the CDR3: TGTGCCAGCAGTCGGACTGTGAATGAAAAACTGTTTTTT.

The V call is TRBV29-1, the J call TRBJ2-7; D gene unclear. Germline V gives CDR1 SQVTM, CDR2 ANQGSEA. The CDR3 is 12 residues long. V was cut by 2 bases and J by 0 bases, with 5 bases left in between. The CDR3 bases are TGCAGCGTTGAACAAAGCTCCTACGAGCAGTACTTC. Amino acid sequence: CSVEQSSYEQYF.